This T cell receptor (beta chain) was identified during a study of CD8 T cells in ankylosing spondylitis. Worth noting for this clonotype: What it recognizes is unknown.

Trimming took off 5 bases at V and 2 bases at J, with 12 bases between the two ends. Germline lookup yields CDR1 ENHRY and CDR2 SYGVKD. This CDR3 region has 14 residues. General study findings and limits: Blood of patients with ankylosing spondylitis appeared to be characterized by a TCR beta motif of several highly homologous variants. Peripheral blood held disease-linked clones only at relatively low frequency, and these were CD8+. A subset of motif variants has previously been described in the synovial fluid and blood of reactive arthritis. Clones linked to disease were reported to show significant enrichment in matched ankylosing spondylitis synovial fluid.

Construction of TCR beta libraries was performed using quantitative 5'-RACE with molecular barcodes. TCRdb redid the calling of the 5' RACE reads with MiXCR, one entry per CDR3 protein. In the table there are about 450,000 distinct CDR3 sequences, 25% to 30% of which are singletons. Sequencing was carried out using blood, either unsorted or a sorted T cell fraction (not recorded which). The chain couples TRBV10-3 to TRBJ2-5, with no clear D. This receptor was identified in a male donor with ankylosing spondylitis. CDR3 loop: CAISLGHGQETQYF. Here the CDR3 DNA reads TGTGCCATCAGTCTCGGTCACGGACAAGAGACCCAGTACTTC.